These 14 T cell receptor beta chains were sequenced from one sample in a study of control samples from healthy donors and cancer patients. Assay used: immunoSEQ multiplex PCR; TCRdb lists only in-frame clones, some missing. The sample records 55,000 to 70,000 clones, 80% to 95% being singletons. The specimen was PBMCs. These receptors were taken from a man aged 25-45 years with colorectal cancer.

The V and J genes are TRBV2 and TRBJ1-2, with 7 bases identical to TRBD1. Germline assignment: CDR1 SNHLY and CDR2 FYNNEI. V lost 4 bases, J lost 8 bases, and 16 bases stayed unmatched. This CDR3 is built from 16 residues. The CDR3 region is CASSVPPSPTGVGYTF. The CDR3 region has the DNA TGTGCCAGCAGTGTCCCACCTTCCCCAACAGGGGTAGGCTACACCTTC.

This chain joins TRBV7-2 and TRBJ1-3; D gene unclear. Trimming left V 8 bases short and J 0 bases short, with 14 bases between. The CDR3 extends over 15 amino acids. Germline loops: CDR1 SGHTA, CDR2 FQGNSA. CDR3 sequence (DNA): TGTGCCAGCGGACTTGACGCCCTCTCTGGAAACACCATATATTTT. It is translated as CASGLDALSGNTIYF.

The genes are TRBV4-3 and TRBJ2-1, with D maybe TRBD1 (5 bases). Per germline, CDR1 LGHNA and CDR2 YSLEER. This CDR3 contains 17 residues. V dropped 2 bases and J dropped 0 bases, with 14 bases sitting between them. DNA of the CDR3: TGCGCCAGCAGCCAACAAGCCCAGGGCGGCTCCTACAATGAGCAGTTCTTC. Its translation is CASSQQAQGGSYNEQFF.

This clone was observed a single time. The CDR3 DNA sequence: TGTGCCAGCAGTCCTGACATGAATGGCTACACCTTC. Its protein is CASSPDMNGYTF. This chain joins TRBV27 and TRBJ1-2; no clear D gene. The CDR3 consists of 12 residues. V lost 5 bases and J 6 bases, leaving 10 bases between the germline ends. The germline CDR1 and CDR2 sequences are MNHEY and SMNVEV (reference sequence).

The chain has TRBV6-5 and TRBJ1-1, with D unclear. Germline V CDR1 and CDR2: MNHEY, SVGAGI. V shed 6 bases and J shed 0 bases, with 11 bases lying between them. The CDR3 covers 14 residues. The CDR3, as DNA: TGTGCCAGCAGCCCCCGCAGTATGAACACTGAAGCTTTCTTT. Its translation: CASSPRSMNTEAFF.

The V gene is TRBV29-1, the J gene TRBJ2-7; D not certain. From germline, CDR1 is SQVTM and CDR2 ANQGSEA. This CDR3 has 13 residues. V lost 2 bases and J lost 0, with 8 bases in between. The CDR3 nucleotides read TGCAGCGTTGAAACGGATTTCTCCTACGAGCAGTACTTC. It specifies CSVETDFSYEQYF.

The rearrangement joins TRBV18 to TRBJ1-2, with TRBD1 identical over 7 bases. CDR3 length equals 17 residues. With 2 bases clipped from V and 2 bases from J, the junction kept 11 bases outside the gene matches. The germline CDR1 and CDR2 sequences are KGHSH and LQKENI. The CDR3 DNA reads TGTGCCAGCTCACCAAACTATGGGACAGAGACAAACTATGGCTACACCTTC. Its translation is CASSPNYGTETNYGYTF.

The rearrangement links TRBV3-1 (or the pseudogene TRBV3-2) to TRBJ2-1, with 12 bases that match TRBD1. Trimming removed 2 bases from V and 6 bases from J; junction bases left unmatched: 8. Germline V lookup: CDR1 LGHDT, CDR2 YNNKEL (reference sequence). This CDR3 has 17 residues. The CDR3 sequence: CASSQLTGQGASNEQFF. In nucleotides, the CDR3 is TGTGCCAGCAGCCAACTTACGGGACAGGGGGCTAGCAATGAGCAGTTCTTC.

CDR3 sequence: CATSDPGTSGVPEQFF. The CDR3, as DNA: TGTGCCACCAGTGACCCCGGGACTAGCGGGGTGCCTGAGCAGTTCTTC. The chain uses TRBV24-1 and TRBJ2-1; 13 nucleotides agree with TRBD2. J was trimmed by 9 bases and V by 4 bases; bases with no gene match: 8. In germline, CDR1 is KGHDR, CDR2 SFDVKD. The CDR3 has 16 amino acids.

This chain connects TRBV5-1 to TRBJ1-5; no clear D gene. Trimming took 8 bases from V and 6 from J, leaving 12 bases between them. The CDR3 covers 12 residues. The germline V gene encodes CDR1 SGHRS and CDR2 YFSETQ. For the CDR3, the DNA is TGCGCCAGGAAGCTTGTGCGTCAGCCCCAGCATTTT. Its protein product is CARKLVRQPQHF.

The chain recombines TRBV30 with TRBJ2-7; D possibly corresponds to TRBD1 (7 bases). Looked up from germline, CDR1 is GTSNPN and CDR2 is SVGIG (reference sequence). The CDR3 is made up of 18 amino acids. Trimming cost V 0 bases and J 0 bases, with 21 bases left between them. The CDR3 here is CAWSVLGWGDSNSYEQYF. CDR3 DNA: TGTGCCTGGAGTGTACTAGGGTGGGGGGACAGTAACTCCTACGAGCAGTACTTC.

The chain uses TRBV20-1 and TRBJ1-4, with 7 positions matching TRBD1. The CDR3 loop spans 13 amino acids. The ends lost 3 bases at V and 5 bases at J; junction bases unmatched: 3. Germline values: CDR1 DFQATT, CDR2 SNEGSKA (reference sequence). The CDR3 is CSASSTGNEKLFF. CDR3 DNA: TGCAGTGCTAGTTCGACAGGGAATGAAAAACTGTTTTTT.

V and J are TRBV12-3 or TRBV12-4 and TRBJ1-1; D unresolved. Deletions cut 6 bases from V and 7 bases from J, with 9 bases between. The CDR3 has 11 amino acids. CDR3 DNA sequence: TGTGCCAGCAGCCTAGAAATTGAAGCTTTCTTT. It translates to CASSLEIEAFF.

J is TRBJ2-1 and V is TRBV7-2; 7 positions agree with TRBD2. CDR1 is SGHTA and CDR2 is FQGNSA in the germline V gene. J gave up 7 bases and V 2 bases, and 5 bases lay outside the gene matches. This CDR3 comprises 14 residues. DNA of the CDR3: TGTGCCAGCAGCTTAAGCGTCGGGAGGAATGAGCAGTTCTTC. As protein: CASSLSVGRNEQFF.